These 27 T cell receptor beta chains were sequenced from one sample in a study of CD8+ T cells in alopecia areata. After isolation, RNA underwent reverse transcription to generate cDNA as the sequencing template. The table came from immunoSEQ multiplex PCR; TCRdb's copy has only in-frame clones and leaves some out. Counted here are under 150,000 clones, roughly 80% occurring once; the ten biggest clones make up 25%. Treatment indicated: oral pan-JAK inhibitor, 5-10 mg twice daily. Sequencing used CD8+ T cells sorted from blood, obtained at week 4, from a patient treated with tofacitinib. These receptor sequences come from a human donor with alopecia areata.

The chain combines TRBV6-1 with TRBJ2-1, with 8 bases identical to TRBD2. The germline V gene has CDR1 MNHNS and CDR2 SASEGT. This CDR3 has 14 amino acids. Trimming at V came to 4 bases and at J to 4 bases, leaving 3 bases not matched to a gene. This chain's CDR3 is CASSVSGGYNEQFF. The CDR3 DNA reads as TGTGCCAGCAGTGTCAGCGGGGGTTACAATGAGCAGTTCTTC.

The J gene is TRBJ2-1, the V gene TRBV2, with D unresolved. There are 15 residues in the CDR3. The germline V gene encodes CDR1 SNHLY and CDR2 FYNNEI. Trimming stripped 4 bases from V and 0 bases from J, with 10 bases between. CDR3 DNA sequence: TGTGCCAGCAGTGTTTGGGTAAGCTCCTACAATGAGCAGTTCTTC. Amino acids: CASSVWVSSYNEQFF.

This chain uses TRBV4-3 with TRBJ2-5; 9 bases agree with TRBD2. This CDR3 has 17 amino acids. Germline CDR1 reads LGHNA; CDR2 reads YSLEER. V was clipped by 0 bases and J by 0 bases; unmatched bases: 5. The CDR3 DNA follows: TGCGCCAGCAGCCAAGATCGTGCGGGGGGGTACCAAGAGACCCAGTACTTC. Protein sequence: CASSQDRAGGYQETQYF.

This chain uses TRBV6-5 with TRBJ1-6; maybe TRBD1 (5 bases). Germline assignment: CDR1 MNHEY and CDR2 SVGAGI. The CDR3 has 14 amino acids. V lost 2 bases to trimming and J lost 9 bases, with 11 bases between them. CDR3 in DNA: TGTGCCAGCAGTTACGAGGGGCTCGGTTCACCCCTCCACTTT. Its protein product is CASSYEGLGSPLHF.

Here the CDR3 reads CASSAGTGSNQPQHF. For the CDR3, the DNA is TGTGCCAGCAGCGCCGGGACAGGGTCCAATCAGCCCCAGCATTTT. The chain uses TRBV9 and TRBJ1-5, with TRBD1 matching 9 bases. The CDR3 spans 15 residues. V shed 3 bases, J shed 3 bases, and the junction held 4 bases outside the gene matches. Germline V gene data show CDR1 as SGDLS and CDR2 as YYNGEE.

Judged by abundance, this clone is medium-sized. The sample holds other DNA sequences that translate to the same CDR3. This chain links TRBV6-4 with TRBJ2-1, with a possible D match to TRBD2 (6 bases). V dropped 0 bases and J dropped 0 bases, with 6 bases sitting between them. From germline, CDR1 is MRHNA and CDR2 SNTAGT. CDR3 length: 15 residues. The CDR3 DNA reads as TGTGCCAGCAGTGACTCTAGCGGCTCCTACAATGAGCAGTTCTTC. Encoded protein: CASSDSSGSYNEQFF.

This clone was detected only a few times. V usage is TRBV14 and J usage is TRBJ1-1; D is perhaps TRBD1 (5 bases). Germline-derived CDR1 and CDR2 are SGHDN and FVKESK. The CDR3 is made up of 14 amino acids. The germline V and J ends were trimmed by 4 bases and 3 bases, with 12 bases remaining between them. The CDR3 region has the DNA TGTGCCAGCAGCCGAACGGGCAGGGACACTGAAGCTTTCTTT. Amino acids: CASSRTGRDTEAFF. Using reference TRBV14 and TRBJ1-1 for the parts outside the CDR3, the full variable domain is EAGVTQFPSHSVIEKGQTVTLRCDPISGHDNLYWYRRVMGKEIKFLLHFVKESKQDESGMPNNRFLAERTGGTYSTLKVQPAELEDSGVYFCASSRTGRDTEAFFGQGTRLTVV.

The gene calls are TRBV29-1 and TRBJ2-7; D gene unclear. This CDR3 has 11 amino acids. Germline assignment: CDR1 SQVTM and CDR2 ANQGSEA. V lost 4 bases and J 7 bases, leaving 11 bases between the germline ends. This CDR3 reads CSVGSWDEQYF. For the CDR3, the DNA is TGCAGCGTTGGGTCATGGGATGAGCAGTACTTC.

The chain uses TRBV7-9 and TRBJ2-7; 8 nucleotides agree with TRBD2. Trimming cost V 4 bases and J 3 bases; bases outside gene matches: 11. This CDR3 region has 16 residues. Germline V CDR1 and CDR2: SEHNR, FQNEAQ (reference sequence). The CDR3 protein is CASSSPGSGGDYEQYF. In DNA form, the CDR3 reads TGTGCCAGCAGCTCCCCGGGGAGCGGGGGCGACTACGAGCAGTACTTC.

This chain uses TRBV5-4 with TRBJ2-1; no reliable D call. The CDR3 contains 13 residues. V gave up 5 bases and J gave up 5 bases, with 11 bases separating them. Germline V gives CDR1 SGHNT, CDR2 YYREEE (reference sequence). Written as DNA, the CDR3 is TGTGCCAGCAGTCAAATCCAAGACAATGAGCAGTTCTTC. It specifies CASSQIQDNEQFF.

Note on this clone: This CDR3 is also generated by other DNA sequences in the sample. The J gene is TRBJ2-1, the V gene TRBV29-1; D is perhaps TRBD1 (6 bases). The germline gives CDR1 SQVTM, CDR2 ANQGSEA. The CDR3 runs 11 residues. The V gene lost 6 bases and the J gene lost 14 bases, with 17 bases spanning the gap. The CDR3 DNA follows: TGCAGCGTCCCACAGGGTACAGGAGAGTTCTTC. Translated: CSVPQGTGEFF.

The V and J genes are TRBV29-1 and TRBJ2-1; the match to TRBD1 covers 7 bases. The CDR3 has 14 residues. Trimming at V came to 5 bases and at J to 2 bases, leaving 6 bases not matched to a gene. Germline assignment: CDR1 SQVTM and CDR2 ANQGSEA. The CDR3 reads CSVFPGQTYNEQFF. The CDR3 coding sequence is TGCAGCGTTTTCCCGGGACAGACCTACAATGAGCAGTTCTTC.

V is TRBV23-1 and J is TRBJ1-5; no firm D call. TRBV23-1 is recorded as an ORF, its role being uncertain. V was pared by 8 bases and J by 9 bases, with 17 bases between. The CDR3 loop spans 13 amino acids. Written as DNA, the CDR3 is TGCGCCAGCCGAGCGAGCCCCGCGGGGCCCCAGCATTTT. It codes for CASRASPAGPQHF.

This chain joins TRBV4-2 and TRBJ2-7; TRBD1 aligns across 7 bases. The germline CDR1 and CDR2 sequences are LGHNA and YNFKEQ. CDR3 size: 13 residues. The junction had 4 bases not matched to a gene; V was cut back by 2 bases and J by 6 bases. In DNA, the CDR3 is TGTGCCAGCAGCCAATGGACAGGAGGCGAGCAGTACTTC. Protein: CASSQWTGGEQYF.

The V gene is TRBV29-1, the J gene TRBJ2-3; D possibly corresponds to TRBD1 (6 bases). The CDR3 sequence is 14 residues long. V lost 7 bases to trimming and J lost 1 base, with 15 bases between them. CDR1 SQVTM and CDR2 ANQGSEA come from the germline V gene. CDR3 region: CSACKGERTDTQYF. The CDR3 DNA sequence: TGCAGCGCTTGTAAGGGGGAGCGCACAGATACGCAGTATTTT.

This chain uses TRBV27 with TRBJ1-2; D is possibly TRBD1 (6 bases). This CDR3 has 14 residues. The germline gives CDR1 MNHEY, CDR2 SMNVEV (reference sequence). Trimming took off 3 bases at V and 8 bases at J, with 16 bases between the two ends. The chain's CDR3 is CASSFQGRGEGYTF. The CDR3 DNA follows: TGTGCCAGCAGTTTCCAGGGGCGCGGGGAGGGCTACACCTTC.

This chain's CDR3 is CASSLVGTDTEAFF. In DNA form, the CDR3 reads TGTGCCAGCAGCTTAGTGGGGACGGACACTGAAGCTTTCTTT. The V call is TRBV7-9, the J call TRBJ1-1; D is possibly TRBD1 (5 bases). The CDR3 contains 14 residues. Germline-derived CDR1 and CDR2 are SEHNR and FQNEAQ (reference sequence). Trimming took 1 base from V and 3 from J, leaving 9 bases between them.

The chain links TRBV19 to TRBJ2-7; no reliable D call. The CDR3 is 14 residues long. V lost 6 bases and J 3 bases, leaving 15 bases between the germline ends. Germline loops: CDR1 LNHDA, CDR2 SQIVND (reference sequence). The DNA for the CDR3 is TGTGCCAGTAGCGCCAGTCTATTAGTCTACGAGCAGTACTTC. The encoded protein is CASSASLLVYEQYF.

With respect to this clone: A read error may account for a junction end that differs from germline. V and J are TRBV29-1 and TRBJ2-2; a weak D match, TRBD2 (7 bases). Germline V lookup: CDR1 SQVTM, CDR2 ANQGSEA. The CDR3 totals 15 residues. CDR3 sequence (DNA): TGCAGCGTGGAAGGGGGGGACCCGAACACCGGGGAGCTGTTTTTT. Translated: CSVEGGDPNTGELFF.

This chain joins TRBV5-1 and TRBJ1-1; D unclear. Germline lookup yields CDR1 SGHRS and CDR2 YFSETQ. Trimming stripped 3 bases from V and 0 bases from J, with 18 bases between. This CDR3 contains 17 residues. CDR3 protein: CASSYLPNEAMNTEAFF. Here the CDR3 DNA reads TGCGCCAGCAGCTATCTTCCTAACGAAGCCATGAACACTGAAGCTTTCTTT. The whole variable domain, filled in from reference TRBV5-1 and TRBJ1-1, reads KAGVTQTPRYLIKTRGQQVTLSCSPISGHRSVSWYQQTPGQGLQFLFEYFSETQRNKGNFPGRFSGRQFSNSRSEMNVSTLELGDSALYLCASSYLPNEAMNTEAFFGQGTRLTVV.

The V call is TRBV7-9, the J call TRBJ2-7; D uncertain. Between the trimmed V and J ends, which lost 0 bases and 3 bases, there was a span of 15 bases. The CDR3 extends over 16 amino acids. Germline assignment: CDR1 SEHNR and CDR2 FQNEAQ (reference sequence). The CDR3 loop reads CASSLAVGKFRYEQYF. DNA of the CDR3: TGTGCCAGCAGCTTAGCGGTAGGGAAGTTTCGCTACGAGCAGTACTTC.

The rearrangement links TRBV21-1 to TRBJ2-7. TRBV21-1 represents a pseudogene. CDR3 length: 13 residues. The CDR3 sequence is CASEPGSSYEQYF. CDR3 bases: TGTGCCAGCGAGCCCGGCAGCTCCTACGAGCAGTACTTC.

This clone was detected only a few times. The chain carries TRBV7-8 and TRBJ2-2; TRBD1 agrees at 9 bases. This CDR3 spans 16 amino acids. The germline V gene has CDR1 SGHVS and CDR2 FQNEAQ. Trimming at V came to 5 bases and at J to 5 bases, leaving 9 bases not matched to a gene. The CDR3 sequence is CASSRWEQGATGELFF. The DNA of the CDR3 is TGTGCCAGCAGCCGCTGGGAACAGGGGGCGACCGGGGAGCTGTTTTTT.

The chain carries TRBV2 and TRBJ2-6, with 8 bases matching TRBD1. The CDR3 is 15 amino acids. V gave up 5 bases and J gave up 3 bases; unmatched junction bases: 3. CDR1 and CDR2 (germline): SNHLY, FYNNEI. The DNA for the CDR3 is TGTGCCAGCAGTTCCGGACAGGGTGGGGCCAACGTCCTGACTTTC. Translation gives CASSSGQGGANVLTF.

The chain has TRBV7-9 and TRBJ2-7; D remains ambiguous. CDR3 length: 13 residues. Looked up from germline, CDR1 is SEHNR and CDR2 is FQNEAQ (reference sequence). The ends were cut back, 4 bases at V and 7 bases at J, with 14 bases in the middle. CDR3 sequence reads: CASSSGLRWEQYF. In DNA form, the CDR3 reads TGTGCCAGCAGCTCCGGATTGCGTTGGGAGCAGTACTTC.

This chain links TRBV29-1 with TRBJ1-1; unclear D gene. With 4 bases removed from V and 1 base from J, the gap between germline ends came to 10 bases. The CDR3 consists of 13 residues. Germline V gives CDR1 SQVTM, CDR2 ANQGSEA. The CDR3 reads CSVVRERNTEAFF. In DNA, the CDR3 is TGCAGCGTTGTTCGGGAACGGAACACTGAAGCTTTCTTT.

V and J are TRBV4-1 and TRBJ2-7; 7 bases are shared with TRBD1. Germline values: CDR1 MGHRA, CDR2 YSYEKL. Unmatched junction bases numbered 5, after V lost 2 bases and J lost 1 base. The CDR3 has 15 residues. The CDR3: CASSQPGQRSYEQYF. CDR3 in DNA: TGCGCCAGCAGCCAACCGGGACAGAGATCCTACGAGCAGTACTTC.